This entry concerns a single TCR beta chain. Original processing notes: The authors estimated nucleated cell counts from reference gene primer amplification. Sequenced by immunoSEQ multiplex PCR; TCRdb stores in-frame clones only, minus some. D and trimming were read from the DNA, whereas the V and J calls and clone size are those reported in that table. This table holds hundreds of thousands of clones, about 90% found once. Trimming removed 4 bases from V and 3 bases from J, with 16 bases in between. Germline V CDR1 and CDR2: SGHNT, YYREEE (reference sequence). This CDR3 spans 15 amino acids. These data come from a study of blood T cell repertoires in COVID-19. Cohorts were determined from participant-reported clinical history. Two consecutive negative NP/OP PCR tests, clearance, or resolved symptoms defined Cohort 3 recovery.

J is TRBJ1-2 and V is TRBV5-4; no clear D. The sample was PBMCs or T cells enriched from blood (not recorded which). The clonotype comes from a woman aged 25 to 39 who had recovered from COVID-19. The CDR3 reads CASSHLPMADYGYTF. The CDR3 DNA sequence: TGTGCCAGCAGCCACCTGCCCATGGCTGACTATGGCTACACCTTC.